A few counts support the clone carrying this TCR beta chain. In germline, CDR1 is SQVTM, CDR2 ANQGSEA. The CDR3 totals 14 residues. V was clipped by 2 bases and J by 0 bases; unmatched bases: 1. This specimen comes from a study of early T cells in non-severe SARS-CoV-2 infection. MiXCR, applied by TCRdb to the 5' RACE reads, yields one record per CDR3 protein. The data show some 48,000 distinct CDR3 sequences, approximately 7.5% seen once. The rearrangement links TRBV29-1 to TRBJ2-7; the match to TRBD2 covers 10 bases. This sequence was found in an adult who was a healthcare worker with PCR-confirmed SARS-CoV-2 infection or an uninfected control (not recorded which). Sample: whole blood. CDR3 amino acids: CSVETSGDSYEQYF. CDR3 nucleotide sequence: TGCAGCGTTGAAACTAGCGGGGACTCCTACGAGCAGTACTTC.